This TCR beta chain is drawn from a study of blood T cell repertoires in COVID-19. In the study overall: Nucleic acid was either cDNA or gDNA, and it came from T cells, B-cell-depleted T cells, or PBMCs.

Measured with immunoSEQ multiplex PCR; TCRdb has only the in-frame clones, and not every one. Among about 50,000 clones listed, 70% to 90% were seen once. Germline V gives CDR1 SEHNR, CDR2 FQNEAQ (reference sequence). The CDR3 covers 16 residues. Trimming took 0 bases from V and 3 from J, leaving 12 bases between them. Sequencing used peripheral blood. This chain joins TRBV7-9 and TRBJ2-1; D might be TRBD1 (6 bases). The TCR comes from a man at least 80 years old with active COVID-19. CDR3 in DNA: TGTGCCAGCAGCTTAGCCCGGGACACCATCTACAATGAGCAGTTCTTC. Translation gives CASSLARDTIYNEQFF. The whole variable domain, filled in from reference TRBV7-9 and TRBJ2-1, reads DTGVSQNPRHKITKRGQNVTFRCDPISEHNRLYWYRQTLGQGPEFLTYFQNEAQLEKSRLLSDRFSAERPKGSFSTLEIQRTEQGDSAMYLCASSLARDTIYNEQFFGPGTRLTVL.